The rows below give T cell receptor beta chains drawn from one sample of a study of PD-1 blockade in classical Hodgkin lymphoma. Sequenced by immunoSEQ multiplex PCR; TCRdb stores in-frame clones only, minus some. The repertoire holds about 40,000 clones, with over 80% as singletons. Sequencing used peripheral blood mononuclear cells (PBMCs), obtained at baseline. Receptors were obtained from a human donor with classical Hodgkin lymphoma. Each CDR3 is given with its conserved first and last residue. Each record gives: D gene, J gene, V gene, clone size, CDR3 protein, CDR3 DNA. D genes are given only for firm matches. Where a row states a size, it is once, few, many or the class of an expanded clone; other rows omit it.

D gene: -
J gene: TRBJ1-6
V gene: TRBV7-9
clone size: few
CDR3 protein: CASSLARAGDSPLHF
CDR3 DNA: TGTGCCAGCAGCTTAGCGCGGGCAGGTGATTCACCCCTCCACTTT

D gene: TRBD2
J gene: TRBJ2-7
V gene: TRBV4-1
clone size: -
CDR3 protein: CASSQDQGTSGGHYEQYF
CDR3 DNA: TGCGCCAGCAGCCAAGATCAAGGGACTAGCGGGGGACACTACGAGCAGTACTTC

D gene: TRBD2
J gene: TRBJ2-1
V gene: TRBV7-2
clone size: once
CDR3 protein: CASSLLGLAGYSYNEQFF
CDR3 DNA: TGTGCCAGCAGCTTATTAGGCCTAGCGGGCTACTCCTACAATGAGCAGTTCTTC

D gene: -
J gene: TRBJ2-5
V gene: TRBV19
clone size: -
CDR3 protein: CASSTSRGGETQYF
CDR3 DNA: TGTGCCAGTAGTACGTCCCGGGGCGGGGAGACCCAGTACTTC

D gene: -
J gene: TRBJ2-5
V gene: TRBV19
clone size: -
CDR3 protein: CASSLAAGALETQYF
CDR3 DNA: TGTGCCAGTAGTCTGGCGGCCGGGGCACTAGAGACCCAGTACTTC

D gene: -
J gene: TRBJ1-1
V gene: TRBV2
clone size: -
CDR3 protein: CATLGMNTEAFF
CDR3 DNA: TGTGCCACCCTGGGCATGAACACTGAAGCTTTCTTT

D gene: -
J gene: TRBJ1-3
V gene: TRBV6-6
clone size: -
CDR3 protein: CASRSRRYERNTIYF
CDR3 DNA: TGTGCCAGCAGGAGCCGACGGTATGAGCGAAACACCATATATTTT

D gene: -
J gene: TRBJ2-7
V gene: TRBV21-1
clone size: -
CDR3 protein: CASSKGLKTPYEQYF
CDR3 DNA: TGTGCCAGCAGCAAAGGACTGAAAACGCCCTACGAGCAGTACTTC

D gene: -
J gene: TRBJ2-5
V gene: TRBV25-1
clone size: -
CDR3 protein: CASSEDTSRIHF
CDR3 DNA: TGTGCCAGCAGTGAGGATACTAGCCGAATCCACTTC

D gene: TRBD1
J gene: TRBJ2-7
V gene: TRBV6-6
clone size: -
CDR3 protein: CASTGTGYHEQYF
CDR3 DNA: TGTGCCAGCACCGGGACAGGCTACCACGAGCAGTACTTC

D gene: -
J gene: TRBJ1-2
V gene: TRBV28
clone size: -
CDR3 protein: CASSPRGYGYTF
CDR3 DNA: TGTGCCAGCAGCCCCCGTGGGTATGGCTACACCTTC

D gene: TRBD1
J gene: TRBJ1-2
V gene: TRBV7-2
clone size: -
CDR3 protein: CASSSNRGNGYTF
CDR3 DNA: TGTGCCAGCAGCTCCAACAGGGGGAATGGCTACACCTTC

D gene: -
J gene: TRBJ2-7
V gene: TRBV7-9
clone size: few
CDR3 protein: CASSLPRRRHSRDDYEQYF
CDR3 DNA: TGTGCCAGCAGCTTACCCCGCCGCCGGCACTCTCGCGACGACTACGAGCAGTACTTC

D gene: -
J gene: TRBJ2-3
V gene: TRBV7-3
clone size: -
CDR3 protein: CASSLVYPDTQYF
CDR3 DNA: TGTGCCAGCAGCTTAGTTTATCCAGATACGCAGTATTTT

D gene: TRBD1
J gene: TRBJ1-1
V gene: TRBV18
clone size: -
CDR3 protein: CASSPLVIRGTGNTEAFF
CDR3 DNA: TGTGCCAGCTCACCATTAGTAATTCGAGGGACAGGAAACACTGAAGCTTTCTTT

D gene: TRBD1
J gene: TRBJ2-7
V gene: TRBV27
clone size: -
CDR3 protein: CASTGQGTYEQYF
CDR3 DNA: TGTGCCAGCACGGGACAGGGCACCTACGAGCAGTACTTC

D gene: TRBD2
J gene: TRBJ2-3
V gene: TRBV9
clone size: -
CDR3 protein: CASSDELGRLAGEDTQYF
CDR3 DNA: TGTGCCAGCAGTGACGAGCTAGGCCGACTAGCGGGAGAGGATACGCAGTATTTT

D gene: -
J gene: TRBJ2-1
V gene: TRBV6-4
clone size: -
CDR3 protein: CASSYVSPSYNEQFF
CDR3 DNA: TGTGCCAGCAGTTACGTCTCACCCTCATACAATGAGCAGTTCTTC

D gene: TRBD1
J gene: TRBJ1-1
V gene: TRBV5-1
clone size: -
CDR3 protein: CASSLGQGWGSTEAFF
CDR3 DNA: TGCGCCAGCAGCTTAGGACAGGGGTGGGGGTCCACTGAAGCTTTCTTT

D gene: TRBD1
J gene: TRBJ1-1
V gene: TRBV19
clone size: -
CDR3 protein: CASSIGTGVTEAFF
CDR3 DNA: TGTGCCAGTAGTATAGGTACAGGGGTTACTGAAGCTTTCTTT

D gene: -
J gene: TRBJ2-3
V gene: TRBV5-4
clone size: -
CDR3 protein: CASSLPPRVTQYF
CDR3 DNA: TGTGCCAGCAGCTTGCCCCCGAGGGTTACGCAGTATTTT

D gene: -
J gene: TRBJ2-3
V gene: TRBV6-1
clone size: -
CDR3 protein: CASSARTASTDTQYF
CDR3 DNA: TGTGCCAGCAGTGCCAGGACAGCTAGCACAGATACGCAGTATTTT

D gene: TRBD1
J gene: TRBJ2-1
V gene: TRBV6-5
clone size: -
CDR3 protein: CASSWDRGPNEQFF
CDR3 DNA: TGTGCCAGCAGTTGGGACAGGGGGCCGAATGAGCAGTTCTTC

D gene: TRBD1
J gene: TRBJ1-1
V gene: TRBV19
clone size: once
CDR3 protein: CASSPWDRLTNTEAFF
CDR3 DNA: TGTGCCAGTAGTCCCTGGGACAGACTCACGAACACTGAAGCTTTCTTT

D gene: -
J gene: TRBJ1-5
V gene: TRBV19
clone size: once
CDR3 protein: CASSRDLVQPQHF
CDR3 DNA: TGTGCCAGTAGTAGGGATCTGGTGCAGCCCCAGCATTTT

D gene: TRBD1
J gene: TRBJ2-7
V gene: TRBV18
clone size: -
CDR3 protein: CASSILGTGGNEQYF
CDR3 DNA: TGTGCCAGCTCCATACTCGGGACAGGGGGCAACGAGCAGTACTTC

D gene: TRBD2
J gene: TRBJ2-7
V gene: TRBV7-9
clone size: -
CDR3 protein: CASSSLGGMGEQYF
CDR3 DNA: TGTGCCAGCAGCTCTCTGGGGGGGATGGGCGAGCAGTACTTC

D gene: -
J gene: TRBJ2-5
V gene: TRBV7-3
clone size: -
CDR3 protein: CASSLTAGPSRTGQETQYF
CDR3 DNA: TGTGCCAGCAGCTTAACAGCAGGACCGTCCCGCACAGGGCAGGAGACCCAGTACTTC

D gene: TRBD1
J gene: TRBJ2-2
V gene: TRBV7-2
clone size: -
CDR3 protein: CASSLGTQGSHSPGELFF
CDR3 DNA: TGTGCCAGCAGCTTAGGCACACAGGGGTCACATTCACCCGGGGAGCTGTTTTTT

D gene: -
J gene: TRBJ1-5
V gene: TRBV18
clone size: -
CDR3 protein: CASSPTSSQNRRSNQPQHF
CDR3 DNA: TGTGCCAGCTCACCAACTTCATCACAGAACAGGAGGAGCAATCAGCCCCAGCATTTT

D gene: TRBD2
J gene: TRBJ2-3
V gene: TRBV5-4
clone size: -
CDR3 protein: CASSSGTSGASTDTQYF
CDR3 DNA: TGTGCCAGCAGCTCCGGGACTAGCGGGGCCAGCACAGATACGCAGTATTTT

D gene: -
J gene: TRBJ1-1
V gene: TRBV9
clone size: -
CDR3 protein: CASSGPPQGNKAFF
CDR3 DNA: TGTGCCAGCAGCGGACCCCCACAGGGTAACAAAGCTTTCTTT

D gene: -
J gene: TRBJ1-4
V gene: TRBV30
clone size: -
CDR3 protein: CAWSVDGINEKLFF
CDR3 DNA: TGTGCCTGGAGTGTTGACGGGATTAATGAAAAACTGTTTTTT

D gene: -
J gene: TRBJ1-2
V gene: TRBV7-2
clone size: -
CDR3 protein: CASSLEPAGGGYTF
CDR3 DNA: TGTGCCAGCAGCTTAGAGCCGGCCGGGGGGGGCTACACCTTC

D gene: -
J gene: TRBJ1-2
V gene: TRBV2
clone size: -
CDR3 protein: CASSEIRGSFYGYTF
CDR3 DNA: TGTGCCAGCAGTGAAATTAGGGGCAGCTTCTATGGCTACACCTTC

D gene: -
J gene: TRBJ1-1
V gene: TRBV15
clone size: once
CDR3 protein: CATSRDRLNTEAFF
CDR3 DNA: TGTGCCACCAGCAGGGACAGATTGAACACTGAAGCTTTCTTT